The rows below give T cell receptor beta chains drawn from one sample of a study of T cells in Graves' hyperthyroidism and ophthalmopathy. TCRdb analysed the multiplex PCR reads with MiXCR anew, one entry per CDR3 protein. The table has some 490,000 distinct CDR3 sequences, 15% to 20% seen once. The sequenced material came from blood. These receptors all stem from a woman aged 25-40 years with Graves' ophthalmopathy. Each CDR3 is given with its conserved first and last residue. D genes are given only for firm matches. Only some rows state a clone size, as once, few, many or a class for expanded clones.

TRBD2,TRBJ2-3,TRBV6-2/TRBV6-3,many,CASSYEAGGPSDTQYF,TGTGCCAGCAGTTACGAAGCGGGAGGGCCCTCAGATACGCAGTATTTT
-,TRBJ1-4,TRBV4-1,few,CASSQEGRGSGNEKLFF,TGCGCCAGCAGCCAAGAAGGGCGAGGGAGTGGGAATGAAAAACTGTTTTTT
TRBD1,TRBJ2-5,TRBV20-1,many,CSALGQAQETQYF,TGCAGTGCCCTAGGACAGGCGCAAGAGACCCAGTACTTC
-,TRBJ1-5,TRBV27,many,CASSFQGKGQPQHF,TGTGCCAGCAGTTTCCAGGGAAAGGGACAGCCCCAGCATTTT
TRBD2,TRBJ2-3,TRBV20-1,many,CSASIRREGTDTQYF,TGCAGTGCTAGTATCCGGCGGGAGGGCACAGATACGCAGTATTTT
-,TRBJ2-1,TRBV7-2,many,CASSLRRSEQFF,TGTGCCAGCAGCTTACGGCGGTCTGAGCAGTTCTTC
-,TRBJ2-7,TRBV28,many,CASSLSQRAYEQYF,TGTGCCAGCAGTTTATCCCAGCGGGCCTACGAGCAGTACTTC
-,TRBJ1-1,TRBV7-3,many,CASSLIGGSNTEAFF,TGTGCCAGCAGCTTAATCGGGGGCTCGAACACTGAAGCTTTCTTT
-,TRBJ1-5,TRBV6-2/TRBV6-3,-,CASSPGVWQPQHF,TGTGCCAGCTCACCGGGGGTTTGGCAGCCCCAGCATTTT
-,TRBJ2-7,TRBV6-2/TRBV6-3,few,CASSPRAGSYEQYF,TGTGCCAGCAGCCCCCGGGCAGGGAGCTACGAGCAGTACTTC
TRBD2,TRBJ2-7,TRBV6-1,-,CASRGGSSYNEQYF,TGTGCCAGCAGAGGCGGGAGCTCCTACAATGAGCAGTACTTC
TRBD2,TRBJ2-1,TRBV7-8,-,CASSGIAGVSYNEQFF,TGTGCCAGCAGTGGAATAGCGGGAGTCTCCTACAATGAGCAGTTCTTC
-,TRBJ1-6,TRBV28,once,CASSSWGPRSSSYNSPLHF,TGTGCCAGCAGTTCCTGGGGGCCGCGTTCGAGCTCCTATAATTCACCCCTCCACTTT
-,TRBJ1-2,TRBV18,many,CASSPAGVNYGYTF,TGTGCCAGCTCACCGGCAGGGGTCAACTATGGCTACACCTTC
TRBD2,TRBJ2-7,TRBV5-5,few,CASNPGLGASEQYF,TGTGCCAGCAACCCGGGACTAGGGGCCTCCGAGCAGTACTTC
TRBD2,TRBJ2-1,TRBV15,-,CATSTSDWLAGGEQFF,TGTGCCACCAGCACCTCTGATTGGCTAGCGGGGGGAGAGCAGTTCTTC
-,TRBJ2-2,TRBV2,many,CASSEVGENTGELFF,TGTGCCAGCAGTGAAGTCGGCGAGAACACCGGGGAGCTGTTTTTT
-,TRBJ2-1,TRBV11-1,many,CASSLGGIGYNEQFF,TGTGCCAGCAGCTTAGGCGGGATTGGCTACAATGAGCAGTTCTTC
TRBD2,TRBJ2-1,TRBV7-2,many,CASSHGGDYVNEQFF,TGTGCCAGCAGCCACGGCGGGGACTACGTCAATGAGCAGTTCTTC
TRBD2,TRBJ2-5,TRBV4-1,-,CASSQAELAGEETQYF,TGCGCCAGCAGCCAAGCGGAACTAGCGGGAGAAGAGACCCAGTACTTC
-,TRBJ2-1,TRBV19,once,CASSIAGHEQFF,TGTGCCAGTAGTATAGCAGGACATGAGCAGTTCTTC
-,TRBJ1-2,TRBV5-1,few,CASSLVGASGYTF,TGCGCCAGCAGCTTGGTCGGGGCGTCCGGCTACACCTTC
-,TRBJ1-6,TRBV3-1,-,CASSRTRSPLHF,TGTGCCAGCAGCCGGACACGGTCACCCCTCCACTTT
-,TRBJ2-3,TRBV12-3/TRBV12-4,-,CASRSGSTDRQYF,TGTGCCAGCAGAAGCGGTAGCACAGATAGGCAGTATTTT
TRBD1,TRBJ1-2,TRBV7-9,few,CASSSTRTGWRYGYTF,TGTGCCAGCAGCTCTACCCGGACAGGGTGGAGGTATGGCTACACCTTC
-,TRBJ1-1,TRBV7-9,many,CASSLVLDRNTEAFF,TGTGCCAGCAGCTTAGTACTGGACAGGAACACTGAAGCTTTCTTT
TRBD1,TRBJ1-2,TRBV4-3,-,CASSQEYGTGHYGYTF,TGCGCCAGCAGCCAAGAATACGGGACAGGTCACTATGGCTACACCTTC
-,TRBJ1-1,TRBV10-3,many,CAISEVGARDTEAFF,TGTGCCATCAGTGAGGTGGGGGCCAGGGACACTGAAGCTTTCTTT
-,TRBJ2-6,TRBV7-2,few,CASSPQTGSGANVLTF,TGTGCCAGCAGCCCCCAGACAGGCTCTGGGGCCAACGTCCTGACTTTC
TRBD2,TRBJ2-7,TRBV6-5,-,CASSYSSGTSLDEQYF,TGTGCCAGCAGTTACTCGAGTGGGACTAGTCTCGACGAGCAGTACTTC
-,TRBJ1-5,TRBV20-1,many,CSAGRGNQPQHF,TGCAGTGCTGGTAGGGGTAATCAGCCCCAGCATTTT
-,TRBJ2-1,TRBV7-9,-,CASSPELRYNEQFF,TGTGCCAGCAGCCCCGAACTGAGGTACAATGAGCAGTTCTTC
TRBD1,TRBJ1-1,TRBV15,few,CATSSDRLFAEAFF,TGTGCCACCAGCTCGGACAGGCTTTTTGCTGAAGCTTTCTTT
TRBD1,TRBJ1-2,TRBV7-2,few,CASSLPTGGIYTF,TGTGCCAGCAGCTTACCTACAGGGGGGATCTACACCTTC
-,TRBJ2-1,TRBV10-1,-,CASSEGATYPNEQFF,TGCGCCAGCAGTGAGGGGGCTACCTACCCCAATGAGCAGTTCTTC
-,TRBJ1-5,TRBV4-3,-,CASSQDPHSNQPQHF,TGCGCCAGCAGCCAAGATCCACATAGCAATCAGCCCCAGCATTTT
TRBD1,TRBJ2-6,TRBV20-1,-,CSARPTGGKANVLTF,TGCAGTGCTAGACCAACAGGGGGTAAGGCCAACGTCCTGACTTTC
TRBD1,TRBJ2-2,TRBV28,few,CASSDRVPGELFF,TGTGCCAGCAGTGACAGGGTACCCGGGGAGCTGTTTTTT
TRBD2,TRBJ2-1,TRBV19,-,CASSIASPGGNEQFF,TGTGCCAGTAGTATAGCTAGCCCGGGGGGAAATGAGCAGTTCTTC
-,TRBJ2-1,TRBV30,many,CAWRRVEQFF,TGTGCCTGGAGAAGGGTTGAGCAGTTCTTC
-,TRBJ2-2,TRBV18,few,CASSPPRGLHTGELFF,TGTGCCAGCTCACCACCGCGGGGTTTGCACACCGGGGAGCTGTTTTTT
-,TRBJ1-4,TRBV7-2,many,CASSLARTENEKLFF,TGTGCCAGCAGCTTAGCGAGGACCGAGAATGAAAAACTGTTTTTT
-,TRBJ2-5,TRBV20-1,few,CSTAELGPETQYF,TGCAGTACTGCGGAACTAGGTCCAGAGACCCAGTACTTC
TRBD1,TRBJ2-1,TRBV11-2,few,CASSWDRDNEQFF,TGTGCCAGCAGCTGGGACAGGGACAATGAGCAGTTCTTC
TRBD1,TRBJ1-5,TRBV20-1,many,CSARDRTGNQPQHF,TGCAGTGCTAGAGATCGGACAGGGAATCAGCCCCAGCATTTT
-,TRBJ2-1,TRBV24-1,many,CATSDLRANLNNEQFF,TGTGCCACCAGTGATTTGCGAGCGAACCTAAACAATGAGCAGTTCTTC
TRBD2,TRBJ2-2,TRBV18,-,CASSILAGEVTGELFF,TGTGCCAGCTCAATATTAGCGGGAGAGGTCACCGGGGAGCTGTTTTTT
TRBD2,TRBJ2-3,TRBV28,many,CASRSTSGRAGDTQYF,TGTGCCAGCAGGTCCACTAGCGGGAGGGCCGGAGATACGCAGTATTTT
-,TRBJ2-7,TRBV20-1,few,CSARWKGNAILEQYF,TGCAGTGCTAGATGGAAGGGTAACGCCATACTCGAGCAGTACTTC
-,TRBJ2-7,TRBV7-9,many,CASSPPPSGHYEQYF,TGTGCCAGCAGCCCACCACCCTCGGGACACTACGAGCAGTACTTC
-,TRBJ2-1,TRBV7-2,few,CASSLETTRHEQFF,TGTGCCAGCAGCTTAGAGACTACTCGGCATGAGCAGTTCTTC
-,TRBJ2-7,TRBV30,many,CAWSVGGAYEQYF,TGTGCCTGGAGTGTAGGGGGGGCGTACGAGCAGTACTTC
-,TRBJ2-2,TRBV28,many,CASSLGRTGELFF,TGTGCCAGCAGTTTAGGGCGGACCGGGGAGCTGTTTTTT
TRBD2,TRBJ2-7,TRBV20-1,many,CSARGLADYEQYF,TGCAGTGCTAGGGGACTAGCGGACTACGAGCAGTACTTC
-,TRBJ1-5,TRBV20-1,many,CSARTEFSNQPQHF,TGCAGTGCTAGGACAGAGTTTAGCAATCAGCCCCAGCATTTT
-,TRBJ1-1,TRBV29-1,few,CSVVGDPSTEAFF,TGCAGCGTTGTCGGGGACCCCAGCACTGAAGCTTTCTTT
-,TRBJ2-7,TRBV20-1,-,CSAPRTTNPYEQYF,TGCAGTGCCCCACGCACGACCAACCCCTACGAGCAGTACTTC